A single T cell receptor beta chain is shown here with its context. This clonotype was seen ten or more times. Its specific antigen is unknown. The record has no base qualities; no much larger clone is one base away. The data originate from a study of T cells in Graves' hyperthyroidism and ophthalmopathy (dated by TCRdb to the late 2010s). About the study as a whole: Peripheral blood samples were taken at initial diagnosis, before any treatment was given. A discovery cohort of about 95 patients, about 43 with Graves' ophthalmopathy and about 58 with stable Graves' hyperthyroidism, was used to find distinguishing TCR V-J signatures. Prospective prediction of ophthalmopathy was tested in an independent validation cohort of approximately 18 hyperthyroidism patients and some 17 patients who later progressed to ophthalmopathy. The paper reports TCR Vbeta CDR3 sequencing of over 130 peripheral blood samples: around 45 ophthalmopathy, 70 to 85 hyperthyroidism and approximately 17 progressor patients. The 75 to 100 discovery patients were randomly divided into training and test sets at a 7:3 ratio. Once sampling was done, hyperthyroidism patients were given methimazole at a starting dose of 30 mg daily, whereas ophthalmopathy patients were given high-dose intravenous methylprednisolone. In about 6 Graves' hyperthyroidism patients, the study also compared T-cell repertoires from thyroid tissue with T-cell repertoires from blood. Paper-wide results and their limitations: In validation, the model predicted progression to ophthalmopathy a median of roughly six months before onset, with over 55% sensitivity and 72.22% specificity. Most expanded thyroid clonotypes (frequency above 0.001) were also detected in blood, suggesting blood repertoires may reflect thyroid immune responses. No statistical method was used to fix the sample size in advance, and group allocation was not hidden from the investigators. Ophthalmopathy was separated from stable hyperthyroidism by a 13 V-J signature model, with over 85% sensitivity and about 84% specificity obtained in cross-validation and 80%/75% obtained in testing.

TCR beta CDR3 regions were amplified from RNA transcripts. The TCR CDR3 was subjected to a first round of RT-PCR using the HTBI primer set and the Qiagen OneStep RT-PCR kit. Libraries were constructed in a second round of multiplex PCR, after which size selection and purification were performed. Sequencing of the libraries was done on an Illumina HiSeq2000 using paired-end 100 bp reads. The study's own analysis went as follows. Raw data were processed with SOAPnuke, discarding reads with adapters, uncalled bases, mean Phred below 15, or no exact constant-primer or identifier match. High-quality paired reads were merged with COPE v1.2.5, and unique nucleotide sequences were defined as clonotypes. Clonotypes were aligned to IMGT TRBV, TRBD and TRBJ reference segments using MiTCR v1.1. The analysis included only V-J combinations with a frequency above 0.0001, which together covered roughly 99% of the repertoires. A TCS score was defined as the ratio between F50 (clonal expansion) and ExV (chaos), using BLOSUM62-based TCRdist between CDR3 peptides within each V-J. Welch's t-statistics and random forest reduced fewer than 550 V-J features to 13, which were used in a naive Bayes classifier (R e1071). Through fastp at Q25 and MiXCR, TCRdb rebuilt clones from the public reads, retaining in-frame beta chains. A single entry per CDR3 protein holds the most common genes and DNA from its merged rows. These V and J calls rely on TCRdb rather than the paper's analysis. In this sample the table shows 300,000 to 400,000 distinct CDR3 sequences, 20% to 25% of which occur a single time. The top ten hold around half of the sample.

A patient counted as having stable Graves' hyperthyroidism if no progression to ophthalmopathy occurred over 18 months of follow-up. Hyperthyroidism patients were newly diagnosed, with disease duration under 2 months, and aged 18 to 65 years. The study excluded patients with uncontrolled infections, other autoimmune diseases, pregnancy or lactation. Diagnoses were based on clinical symptoms, serum thyroxine and TRAb, thyroid ultrasound and orbital computed tomography. PBMCs were separated from roughly 10 ml of fresh peripheral blood using Ficoll-Paque density gradient centrifugation. Total RNA was extracted with Trizol reagent, and quality was checked on an Agilent 2100 Bioanalyzer. Taken from cysteine to phenylalanine, the CDR3 has 15 residues. The retained sequence is limited to the CDR3, 45 bases, with the frame set at the first base. Trimming takes 5 bases off V and 2 bases off J; junction bases not matched to a gene: 6. As encoded in the germline V gene, CDR1 is MDHEN while CDR2 is SYDVKM.

This clonotype was obtained from a woman aged 50 to 65 with Graves' hyperthyroidism. Sequenced material: blood. Recombination linked TRBV28 to TRBJ2-7; 10 of the junction bases match TRBD2. The DNA sequence is given as TGTGCCAGCAGTATATTAGCGGGAGGACCCTACGAGCAGTACTTC. Protein translation: CASSILAGGPYEQYF. Here the CDR3 is joined to the reference TRBV28 and TRBJ2-7 genes, and the full variable domain is: DVKVTQSSRYLVKRTGEKVFLECVQDMDHENMFWYRQDPGLGLRLIYFSYDVKMKEKGDIPEGYSVSREKKERFSLILESASTNQTSMYLCASSILAGGPYEQYFGPGTRLTVT.